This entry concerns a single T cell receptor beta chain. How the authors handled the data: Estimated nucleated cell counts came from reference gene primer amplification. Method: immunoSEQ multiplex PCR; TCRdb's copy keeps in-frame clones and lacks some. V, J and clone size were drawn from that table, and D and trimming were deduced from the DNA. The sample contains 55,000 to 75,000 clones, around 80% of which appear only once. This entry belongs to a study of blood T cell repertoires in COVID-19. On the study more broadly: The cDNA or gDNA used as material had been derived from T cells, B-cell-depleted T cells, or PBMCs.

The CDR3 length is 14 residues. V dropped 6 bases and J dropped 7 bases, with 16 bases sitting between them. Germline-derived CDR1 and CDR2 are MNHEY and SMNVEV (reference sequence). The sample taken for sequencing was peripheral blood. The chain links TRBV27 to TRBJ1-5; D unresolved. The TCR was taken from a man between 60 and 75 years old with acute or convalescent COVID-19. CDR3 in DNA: TGTGCCAGCAGGATCCGGGGTTCAGAACAGCCCCAGCATTTT. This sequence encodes CASRIRGSEQPQHF.